What follows is one T cell receptor (beta chain) and its context. The target antigen is unknown. Expressed TCRB transcripts were sequenced after all isolated RNA was converted to cDNA. Some clones are missing from TCRdb's copy, which holds only in-frame ones; the method was immunoSEQ multiplex PCR. The table lists 620,000 or so clones, around 15% of them singletons. This sample was taken from a study of beta chain features in type 1 diabetes. Study findings and constraints: Among type 1 diabetes patients, VDJ junctions had fewer insertions and more deletions. All four CD4+ subsets of Type 1 diabetes patients contained TCRB CDR3s that were moderately but significantly shorter.

V was cut by 0 bases and J by 1 base, with 6 bases left in between. Germline V CDR1 and CDR2: SGHRS, YFSETQ. The CDR3 length is 14 residues. The sample taken for sequencing was naive CD4+ T cells from blood. This TCR derives from a man younger than 35 in good health. The V gene is TRBV5-1, the J gene TRBJ2-3, with D hard to call. CDR3 residues: CASSLALGTDTQYF. In nucleotides, the CDR3 is TGCGCCAGCAGCTTGGCCTTGGGCACAGATACGCAGTATTTT.